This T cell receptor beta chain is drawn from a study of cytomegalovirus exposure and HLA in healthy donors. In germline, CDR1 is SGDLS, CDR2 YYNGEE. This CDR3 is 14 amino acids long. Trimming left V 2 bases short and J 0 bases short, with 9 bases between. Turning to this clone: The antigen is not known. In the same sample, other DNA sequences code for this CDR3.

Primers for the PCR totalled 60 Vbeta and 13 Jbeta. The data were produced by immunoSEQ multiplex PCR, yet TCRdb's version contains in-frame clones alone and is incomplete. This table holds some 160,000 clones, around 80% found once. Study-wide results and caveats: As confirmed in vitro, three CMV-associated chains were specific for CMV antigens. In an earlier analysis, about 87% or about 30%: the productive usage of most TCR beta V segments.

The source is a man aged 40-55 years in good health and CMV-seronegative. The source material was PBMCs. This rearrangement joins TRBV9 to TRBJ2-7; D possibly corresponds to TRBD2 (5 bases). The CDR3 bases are TGTGCCAGCAGCGTGGGCGGGCTCTCCTACGAGCAGTACTTC. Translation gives CASSVGGLSYEQYF.